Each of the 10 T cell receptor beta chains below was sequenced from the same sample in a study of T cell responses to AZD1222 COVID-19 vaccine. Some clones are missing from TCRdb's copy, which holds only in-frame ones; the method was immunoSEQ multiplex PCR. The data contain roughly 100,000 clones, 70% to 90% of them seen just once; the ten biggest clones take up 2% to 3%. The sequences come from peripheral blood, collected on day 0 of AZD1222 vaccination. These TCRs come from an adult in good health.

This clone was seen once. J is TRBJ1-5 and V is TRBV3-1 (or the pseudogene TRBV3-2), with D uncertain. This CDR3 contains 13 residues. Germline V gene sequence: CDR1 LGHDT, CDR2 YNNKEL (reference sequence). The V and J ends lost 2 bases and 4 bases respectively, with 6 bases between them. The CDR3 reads CASSQFTNQPQHF. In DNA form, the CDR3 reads TGTGCCAGCAGCCAATTCACAAATCAGCCCCAGCATTTT.

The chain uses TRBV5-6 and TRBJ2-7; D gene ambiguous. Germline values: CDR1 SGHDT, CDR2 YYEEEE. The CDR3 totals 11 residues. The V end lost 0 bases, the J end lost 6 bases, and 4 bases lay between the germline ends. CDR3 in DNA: TGTGCCAGCAGCTTGGTCGGCGAGCAGTACTTC. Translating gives CASSLVGEQYF. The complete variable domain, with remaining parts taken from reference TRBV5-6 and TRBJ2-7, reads DAGVTQSPTHLIKTRGQQVTLRCSPKSGHDTVSWYQQALGQGPQFIFQYYEEEERQRGNFPDRFSGHQFPNYSSELNVNALLLGDSALYLCASSLVGEQYFGPGTRLTVT.

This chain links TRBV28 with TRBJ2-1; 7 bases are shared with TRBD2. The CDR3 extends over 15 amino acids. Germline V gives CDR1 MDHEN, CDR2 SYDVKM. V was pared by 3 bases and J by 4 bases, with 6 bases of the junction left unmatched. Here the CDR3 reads CASSLTGLLYNEQFF. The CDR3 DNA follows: TGTGCCAGCAGTTTGACGGGACTACTTTACAATGAGCAGTTCTTC.

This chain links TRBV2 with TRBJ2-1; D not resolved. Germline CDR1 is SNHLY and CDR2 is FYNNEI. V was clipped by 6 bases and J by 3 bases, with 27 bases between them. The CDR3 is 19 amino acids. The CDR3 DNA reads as TGTGCCAGCAGAACAACCTACAAAACCGGGCCGAAATTCTACAATGAGCAGTTCTTC. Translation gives CASRTTYKTGPKFYNEQFF.

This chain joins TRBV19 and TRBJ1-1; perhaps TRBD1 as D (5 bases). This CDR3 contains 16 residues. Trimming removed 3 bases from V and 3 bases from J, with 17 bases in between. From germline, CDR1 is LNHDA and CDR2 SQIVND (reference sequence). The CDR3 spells CASSMDKGPLDTEAFF. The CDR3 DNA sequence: TGTGCCAGTAGTATGGACAAGGGGCCACTTGACACTGAAGCTTTCTTT.

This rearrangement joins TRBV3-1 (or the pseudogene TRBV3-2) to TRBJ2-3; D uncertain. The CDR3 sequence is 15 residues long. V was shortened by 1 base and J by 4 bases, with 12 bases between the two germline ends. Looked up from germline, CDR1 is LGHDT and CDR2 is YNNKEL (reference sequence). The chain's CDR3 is CASSQGLGPADTQYF. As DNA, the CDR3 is TGTGCCAGCAGCCAAGGGCTAGGTCCCGCAGATACGCAGTATTTT.

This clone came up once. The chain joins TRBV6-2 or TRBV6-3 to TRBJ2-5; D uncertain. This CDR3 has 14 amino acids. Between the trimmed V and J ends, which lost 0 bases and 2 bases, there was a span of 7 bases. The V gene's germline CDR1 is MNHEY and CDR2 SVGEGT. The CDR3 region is CASSYSSPQETQYF. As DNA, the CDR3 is TGTGCCAGCAGTTACTCTTCCCCGCAAGAGACCCAGTACTTC.

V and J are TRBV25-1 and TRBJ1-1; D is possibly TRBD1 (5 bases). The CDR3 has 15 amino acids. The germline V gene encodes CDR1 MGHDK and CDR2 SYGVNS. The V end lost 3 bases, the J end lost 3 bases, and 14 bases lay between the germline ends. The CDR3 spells CASSDPHGAYTEAFF. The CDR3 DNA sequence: TGTGCCAGCAGTGACCCACATGGGGCCTACACTGAAGCTTTCTTT. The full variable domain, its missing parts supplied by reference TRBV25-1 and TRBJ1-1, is EADIYQTPRYLVIGTGKKITLECSQTMGHDKMYWYQQDPGMELHLIHYSYGVNSTEKGDLSSESTVSRIRTEHFPLTLESARPSHTSQYLCASSDPHGAYTEAFFGQGTRLTVV.

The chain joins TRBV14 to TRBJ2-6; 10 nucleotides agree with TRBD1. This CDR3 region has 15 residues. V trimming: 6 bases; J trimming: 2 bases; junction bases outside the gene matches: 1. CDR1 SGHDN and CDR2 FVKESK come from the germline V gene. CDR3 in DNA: TGTGCCAGCAGAGGGACAGGGGCTGGGGCCAACGTCCTGACTTTC. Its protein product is CASRGTGAGANVLTF.

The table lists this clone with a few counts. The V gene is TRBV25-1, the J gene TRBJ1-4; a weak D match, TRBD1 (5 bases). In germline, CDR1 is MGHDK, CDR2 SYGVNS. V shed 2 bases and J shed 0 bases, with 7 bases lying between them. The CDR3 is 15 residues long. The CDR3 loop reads CASSEGGATNEKLFF. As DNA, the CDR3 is TGTGCCAGCAGTGAAGGGGGGGCAACTAATGAAAAACTGTTTTTT.